The 15 T cell receptor beta chains below all came from one sample that was sequenced in a study of T cells in localized non-small cell lung cancer. Assay used: immunoSEQ multiplex PCR; TCRdb lists only in-frame clones, some missing. This sample has approximately 31,000 clones, with 78% found just once. The sample here was peripheral blood, taken before any cancer treatment. Receptor source: a male donor aged 60 or over with stage II squamous cell lung carcinoma.

There are a few counts of this clone. The chain recombines TRBV6-1 with TRBJ1-4, with D unresolved. V was pared by 0 bases and J by 2 bases, with 7 bases between. This CDR3 spans 15 amino acids. The germline V gene encodes CDR1 MNHNS and CDR2 SASEGT. CDR3 in DNA: TGTGCCAGCAGTGAAGCCGGTCTGACTAATGAAAAACTGTTTTTT. Protein sequence: CASSEAGLTNEKLFF.

The rearrangement uses TRBV5-1 and TRBJ1-1; D not resolved. This CDR3 is built from 15 residues. The V end lost 0 bases, the J end lost 2 bases, and 11 bases lay between the germline ends. CDR1 is SGHRS, CDR2 YFSETQ, per germline. This chain's CDR3 is CASSLEQRSNTEAFF. CDR3 DNA sequence: TGCGCCAGCAGCTTGGAACAGAGATCTAACACTGAAGCTTTCTTT. Full variable domain (missing parts from reference TRBV5-1 and TRBJ1-1): KAGVTQTPRYLIKTRGQQVTLSCSPISGHRSVSWYQQTPGQGLQFLFEYFSETQRNKGNFPGRFSGRQFSNSRSEMNVSTLELGDSALYLCASSLEQRSNTEAFFGQGTRLTVV.

This clone appeared a single time. The gene calls are TRBV6-1 and TRBJ2-1; D gene uncertain. This CDR3 has 13 amino acids. Trimming took off 4 bases at V and 2 bases at J, with 6 bases between the two ends. The V gene's germline CDR1 is MNHNS and CDR2 SASEGT. The CDR3 DNA follows: TGTGCCAGCAGTGTCAGGACCTACAATGAGCAGTTCTTC. This gives the protein CASSVRTYNEQFF.

This sequence joins TRBV7-9 and TRBJ1-3, with D possibly matching TRBD1 (5 bases). Looked up from germline, CDR1 is SEHNR and CDR2 is FQNEAQ (reference sequence). There are 17 residues in the CDR3. The germline V and J ends were trimmed by 2 bases and 0 bases, with 14 bases remaining between them. The CDR3 region has the DNA TGTGCCAGCAGCTTACCGGAAGCCAGGGACTCTGGAAACACCATATATTTT. This codes for CASSLPEARDSGNTIYF.

This CDR3 reads CASSVRPSRQSRANVLTF. The CDR3 DNA reads as TGTGCCAGCAGTGTTCGTCCCAGCAGACAAAGTCGGGCCAACGTCCTGACTTTC. V usage is TRBV6-1 and J usage is TRBJ2-6; the D is unclear. The CDR3 extends over 18 amino acids. V was cut by 4 bases and J by 5 bases, with 21 bases left in between. The V gene's germline CDR1 is MNHNS and CDR2 SASEGT.

This chain links TRBV10-3 with TRBJ2-5; D tentatively fits TRBD1 or TRBD2 (5 bases each). Looked up from germline, CDR1 is ENHRY and CDR2 is SYGVKD. The CDR3 has 14 residues. V lost 0 bases to trimming and J lost 5 bases, with 10 bases between them. The CDR3 protein is CAISESVGVETQYF. The CDR3 nucleotides read TGTGCCATCAGTGAGTCAGTGGGGGTTGAGACCCAGTACTTC.

This rearrangement joins TRBV5-1 to TRBJ2-7; 7 nucleotides line up with TRBD1. Germline lookup yields CDR1 SGHRS and CDR2 YFSETQ. J was trimmed by 3 bases and V by 0 bases; bases with no gene match: 3. CDR3 length equals 14 residues. The CDR3 DNA reads as TGCGCCAGCAGCTTGGGGGGACAGCTCTACGAGCAGTACTTC. Its translation: CASSLGGQLYEQYF.

This clone occurred a few times. The CDR3 loop reads CASSLDRSNSPLHF. CDR3 coding DNA: TGTGCCAGCAGCTTAGATCGTAGTAATTCACCCCTCCACTTT. The chain is built from TRBV11-2 and TRBJ1-6; no firm D call. The CDR3 is made up of 14 amino acids. V lost 0 bases and J lost 6, with 6 bases in between. The germline CDR1 and CDR2 sequences are SGHAT and FQNNGV.

This rearrangement joins TRBV19 to TRBJ1-1; D ambiguous. The CDR3 runs to 12 residues. The V gene lost 6 bases and the J gene lost 4 bases, with 9 bases spanning the gap. Germline V lookup: CDR1 LNHDA, CDR2 SQIVND (reference sequence). The CDR3 spells CASRGSGTEAFF. Written as DNA, the CDR3 is TGTGCCAGTAGGGGGTCCGGCACTGAAGCTTTCTTT.

This rearrangement joins TRBV19 to TRBJ2-7, with a weak D call TRBD1 (5 bases). Looked up from germline, CDR1 is LNHDA and CDR2 is SQIVND (reference sequence). V was cut by 3 bases and J by 4 bases, with 10 bases left in between. This CDR3 comprises 13 residues. This CDR3 reads CASSILPGYEQYF. The CDR3 DNA reads TGTGCCAGTAGTATCCTCCCAGGGTACGAGCAGTACTTC. Full variable domain (outside the CDR3, taken from reference TRBV19 and TRBJ2-7): DGGITQSPKYLFRKEGQNVTLSCEQNLNHDAMYWYRQDPGQGLRLIYYSQIVNDFQKGDIAEGYSVSREKKESFPLTVTSAQKNPTAFYLCASSILPGYEQYFGPGTRLTVT.

V and J are TRBV6-5 and TRBJ2-7; 8 positions agree with TRBD1. Germline CDR1 MNHEY, CDR2 SVGAGI. The CDR3 has 13 residues. The trim removed 6 bases at V and 2 bases at J, leaving 3 bases unmatched. The CDR3 coding sequence is TGTGCCAGCAGACTGACAGGGGCCTACGAGCAGTACTTC. Protein sequence: CASRLTGAYEQYF.

There are a few counts of this clone. The CDR3: CASSLGWTGINTEAFF. As DNA, the CDR3 is TGCGCCAGCAGCTTGGGTTGGACAGGGATCAACACTGAAGCTTTCTTT. This chain joins TRBV5-1 and TRBJ1-1; 8 bases are shared with TRBD1. CDR1 is SGHRS and CDR2 is YFSETQ in the germline V gene. Losses at the gene ends were 0 bases for V and 2 bases for J; bases not matched to a gene: 6. The CDR3 is 16 amino acids.

The chain has TRBV11-2 and TRBJ1-2; no clear D. Trimming left V 2 bases short and J 4 bases short, with 11 bases between. Germline V lookup: CDR1 SGHAT, CDR2 FQNNGV. The CDR3 runs to 14 residues. The DNA of the CDR3 is TGTGCCAGCAGCTTAAAGGGAGGAGTCTATGGCTACACCTTC. This sequence encodes CASSLKGGVYGYTF.

The rearrangement links TRBV5-1 to TRBJ1-1, with TRBD1 matching over 7 bases. The CDR3 is 13 amino acids. Germline CDR1 SGHRS, CDR2 YFSETQ. After removal of 4 bases from V and 3 bases from J, the junction contained 3 bases not matched to a gene. CDR3 in DNA: TGCGCCAGCAGCCTTGGGACAGACACTGAAGCTTTCTTT. Protein: CASSLGTDTEAFF.

In its sample, this clone was seen once. V gene TRBV7-9 combines with J gene TRBJ2-3; D ambiguous. CDR3 size: 13 residues. The germline V and J ends were trimmed by 6 bases and 2 bases, with 9 bases remaining between them. Germline lookup yields CDR1 SEHNR and CDR2 FQNEAQ (reference sequence). The CDR3 coding sequence is TGTGCCAGCAGAAACCCCCACACAGATACGCAGTATTTT. Protein product: CASRNPHTDTQYF.